This TCR beta chain appears in the sequencing data of a study of blood T cell repertoires in COVID-19. Study overall: The United States, Italy and Spain supplied acute and convalescent COVID-19 samples. The cDNA or gDNA used as material had been derived from T cells, B-cell-depleted T cells, or PBMCs.

In the authors' workflow: By means of reference gene primer amplification, nucleated cell counts were estimated. Clones were sequenced by immunoSEQ multiplex PCR, and TCRdb holds only the in-frame ones, with some missing. That table is the source of V, J and clone size, and D and trimming were worked out from the DNA. This sample yields more than 200,000 clones, of which roughly 90% are seen a single time; about 0.7% belongs to the top ten. The CDR3 sequence is 15 residues long. The V gene's germline CDR1 is LNHDA and CDR2 SQIVND (reference sequence). V lost 6 bases, J lost 0 bases, and 15 bases lay in between.

This TCR was sampled from a human donor in a cohort sampled during active COVID-19. The chain couples TRBV19 to TRBJ2-7, with D possibly TRBD1 on 6 matching bases. Sequenced material: peripheral blood. For the CDR3, the DNA is TGTGCCAGTAGGAGACGGGACACCAGCTCCTACGAGCAGTACTTC. It specifies CASRRRDTSSYEQYF.